Sequencing of this T cell receptor beta chain was carried out in a study of identical twins. The CDR3 covers 14 residues. Losses at the gene ends were 6 bases for V and 3 bases for J; bases not matched to a gene: 3. The germline V gene has CDR1 DFQATT and CDR2 SNEGSKA (reference sequence). A few counts support this clonotype. In TCRdb, the 5' RACE reads were re-called with MiXCR into one record per CDR3 protein. The repertoire holds 1.5 million to 2 million distinct CDR3 sequences, with around 29% as singletons. Material for sequencing was cord blood. The chain carries TRBV20-1 and TRBJ2-3; TRBD2 matches 13 bases. This TCR was sampled from a newborn girl in good health. The CDR3 loop is CSAMTSGGTDTQYF. Here the CDR3 DNA reads TGCAGTGCGATGACTAGCGGGGGGACAGATACGCAGTATTTT.